These 14 T cell receptor beta chains share one sample of origin, sequenced in a study of blood T cell repertoires in COVID-19 (dated by TCRdb to the early 2020s). Library preparation was by the immunoSEQ multiplex PCR assay. This is the immuneACCESS table as TCRdb keeps it, with only in-frame sequences that have V and J called. A part of the clones is gone; compared with another copy, unresolved V genes explain less than half, and the rest is unexplained. The sample table lists approximately 190,000 clones, 80% to 85% of them with a count of one. 6% to 7% of the sample lies in the top ten. Specimen: peripheral blood. The source is a woman in her forties with acute or convalescent COVID-19.

The chain uses TRBV18 and TRBJ1-3; D unresolved. CDR1 is KGHSH, CDR2 LQKENI, per germline. V shed 3 bases and J shed 4 bases, with 10 bases lying between them. This CDR3 contains 14 residues. The CDR3: CASSPGESGNTIYF. CDR3 bases: TGTGCCAGCTCACCCGGGGAATCGGGAAACACCATATATTTT.

The chain couples TRBV5-1 to TRBJ1-1, with TRBD1 as a possible D gene (6 bases). Germline lookup yields CDR1 SGHRS and CDR2 YFSETQ. CDR3 length: 12 residues. The germline V and J ends were trimmed by 2 bases and 4 bases, with 6 bases remaining between them. CDR3 residues: CASSLQGTEAFF. The CDR3, as DNA: TGCGCCAGCAGCTTACAGGGCACTGAAGCTTTCTTT.

In this sample, this clone turned up once. The chain is built from TRBV5-1 and TRBJ2-1; D may be TRBD2 (6 bases). Looked up from germline, CDR1 is SGHRS and CDR2 is YFSETQ. V was cut by 3 bases and J by 0 bases, with 16 bases left in between. The CDR3 is made up of 17 amino acids. The CDR3 sequence: CASSSAGLGSSYNEQFF. The DNA for the CDR3 is TGCGCCAGCAGCTCGGCGGGGCTGGGAAGCTCCTACAATGAGCAGTTCTTC.

V is TRBV11-2 and J is TRBJ1-2; 10 bases agree with TRBD1. The CDR3 is 15 residues long. The V gene's germline CDR1 is SGHAT and CDR2 FQNNGV. V lost 6 bases to trimming and J lost 7 bases; unmatched junction nucleotides: 11. CDR3 DNA sequence: TGTGCCAGCAGTTCACCGGGACAGGGGTTCCGTGGCTACACCTTC. Translation gives CASSSPGQGFRGYTF.

The CDR3 here is CASSTGLNNEQFF. The DNA for the CDR3 is TGTGCCAGCAGCACTGGACTAAACAATGAGCAGTTCTTC. The genes are TRBV11-3 and TRBJ2-1, with D perhaps matching TRBD2 (6 bases). The CDR3 runs 13 residues. Germline V CDR1 and CDR2: SGHNT, YENEEA. The germline V and J ends were trimmed by 5 bases and 5 bases, with 10 bases remaining between them.

The CDR3 is CASSYRVSNYGYTF. Written as DNA, the CDR3 is TGCGCCAGCAGCTACAGGGTATCCAACTATGGCTACACCTTC. The V call is TRBV4-1, the J call TRBJ1-2; TRBD1 is a possible D gene (6 bases). The CDR3 contains 14 residues. CDR1 MGHRA and CDR2 YSYEKL come from the germline V gene. V dropped 5 bases and J dropped 2 bases, with 12 bases sitting between them.

This chain joins TRBV28 and TRBJ2-7, with TRBD1 matching over 7 bases. After removal of 5 bases from V and 3 bases from J, the junction contained 7 bases not matched to a gene. Looked up from germline, CDR1 is MDHEN and CDR2 is SYDVKM. The CDR3 consists of 14 residues. The CDR3 nucleotides are TGTGCCAGCAGTACCGGGGACAGAAACTACGAGCAGTACTTC. As protein: CASSTGDRNYEQYF.

V gene TRBV4-1 combines with J gene TRBJ1-1; the D is unclear. This CDR3 is built from 17 residues. Germline lookup yields CDR1 MGHRA and CDR2 YSYEKL. V gave up 1 base and J gave up 1 base, with 16 bases separating them. The CDR3 DNA is TGCGCCAGCAGCCAAGGTTACAGTATAACAGCGAACACTGAAGCTTTCTTT. It codes for CASSQGYSITANTEAFF.

CDR3 sequence (DNA): TGTGCCAGCAGCAGCGCAGACAGGGCAACCTACGAGCAGTACTTC. As protein: CASSSADRATYEQYF. J is TRBJ2-7 and V is TRBV5-4; TRBD1 agrees at 7 bases. This CDR3 comprises 15 residues. Per the germline V gene, CDR1 is SGHNT and CDR2 is YYREEE (reference sequence). V gave up 4 bases and J gave up 2 bases; unmatched junction bases: 9.

CDR3 coding DNA: TGTGCCTGGAAGGCGCGGGAGACCAATGAGCAGTTCTTC. It translates to CAWKARETNEQFF. The V and J genes are TRBV30 and TRBJ2-1; 7 bases line up with TRBD2. V lost 4 bases to trimming and J lost 6 bases; unmatched junction nucleotides: 6. The CDR3 totals 13 residues. Germline values: CDR1 GTSNPN, CDR2 SVGIG (reference sequence).

The V gene is TRBV10-2, the J gene TRBJ1-2; D is uncertain. The CDR3 spans 12 residues. Germline-derived CDR1 and CDR2 are WSHSY and SAAADI. Deletions cut 7 bases from V and 4 bases from J, with 10 bases between. CDR3 in DNA: TGCGCCAGCAATAACATCAGCTATGGCTACACCTTC. Encoded protein: CASNNISYGYTF.

V gene TRBV29-1 combines with J gene TRBJ1-2, with 8 positions matching TRBD1. With V trimmed by 4 bases and J by 3 bases, 13 bases remained unmatched. This CDR3 region has 16 residues. Germline V lookup: CDR1 SQVTM, CDR2 ANQGSEA. CDR3 residues: CSVGGQGQDFYYGYTF. In nucleotides, the CDR3 is TGCAGCGTTGGAGGTCAGGGACAGGATTTTTACTATGGCTACACCTTC. Together with reference TRBV29-1 and TRBJ1-2, the CDR3 gives the full variable domain: SAVISQKPSRDICQRGTSLTIQCQVDSQVTMMFWYRQQPGQSLTLIATANQGSEATYESGFVIDKFPISRPNLTFSTLTVSNMSPEDSSIYLCSVGGQGQDFYYGYTFGSGTRLTVV.

The sample holds a few counts of this clone. The chain combines TRBV2 with TRBJ1-6; 8 positions agree with TRBD1. The V segment lost 7 bases and the J segment 8 bases; nucleotides outside the gene matches: 7. This CDR3 spans 14 amino acids. In germline, CDR1 is SNHLY, CDR2 FYNNEI. The CDR3 coding sequence is TGTGCCAGCACTGAGACAGGGGAGTATTCACCCCTCCACTTT. Translation gives CASTETGEYSPLHF.

DNA of the CDR3: TGTGCCACCAGCCTCGGGGAATCCTACGAGCAGTACTTC. Translated, it gives CATSLGESYEQYF. J is TRBJ2-7 and V is TRBV15; D perhaps matches TRBD2 (5 bases). V lost 5 bases to trimming and J lost 1 base, with 9 bases between them. The CDR3 has 13 amino acids. Germline CDR1 reads LNHNV; CDR2 reads YYDKDF (reference sequence).